These 20 T cell receptor beta chains share one sample of origin, sequenced in a study of blood T cell repertoires in COVID-19. Assay: immunoSEQ multiplex PCR; the TCRdb copy retains only in-frame clones and omits some. The table lists 150,000 to 200,000 clones, roughly 80% of them singletons. Sequenced material: PBMCs or T cells enriched from blood (not recorded which). The receptors stem from a woman in her sixties or seventies who had recovered from COVID-19.

V usage is TRBV2 and J usage is TRBJ1-5; maybe TRBD1 (5 bases). Looked up from germline, CDR1 is SNHLY and CDR2 is FYNNEI. The CDR3 loop spans 14 amino acids. Trimming pared 6 bases from V and 6 bases from J, leaving 15 bases between. DNA for the CDR3: TGTGCCAGCAGCGATGAGACGGGGGGTCAGCCCCAGCATTTT. It yields the protein CASSDETGGQPQHF.

The chain combines TRBV27 with TRBJ2-3, with a tentative D call TRBD2 (6 bases). The V and J ends lost 2 bases and 0 bases respectively, with 9 bases between them. CDR3 length: 15 residues. The V gene's germline CDR1 is MNHEY and CDR2 SMNVEV (reference sequence). The CDR3 bases are TGTGCCAGCAGTTTACGGCGGGGCAGCACAGATACGCAGTATTTT. It yields the protein CASSLRRGSTDTQYF.

This clone was detected only a few times. The same CDR3 arises from other DNA sequences in this sample as well. The chain combines TRBV18 with TRBJ1-6; 7 nucleotides line up with TRBD1. J was trimmed by 7 bases and V by 3 bases; bases with no gene match: 6. Germline CDR1 is KGHSH and CDR2 is LQKENI. This CDR3 has 15 residues. CDR3 nucleotides: TGTGCCAGCTCACCGCCGGGGACAGACAATTCACCCCTCCACTTT. It encodes CASSPPGTDNSPLHF.

This chain connects TRBV6-1 to TRBJ2-7, with D possibly matching TRBD1 (5 bases). The V and J ends lost 1 base and 3 bases respectively, with 10 bases between them. Germline V gives CDR1 MNHNS, CDR2 SASEGT. The CDR3 covers 14 residues. The CDR3 loop is CASSEDGAYYEQYF. The CDR3 region has the DNA TGTGCCAGCAGTGAAGATGGGGCGTACTACGAGCAGTACTTC.

CDR3 nucleotide sequence: TGTGCCAGCAGTGATTACCAGGAGGGTACGCAGTATTTT. Encoded protein: CASSDYQEGTQYF. V is TRBV6-4 and J is TRBJ2-3; perhaps TRBD2 as D (6 bases). There are 13 residues in the CDR3. Germline CDR1 MRHNA, CDR2 SNTAGT. The V end lost 3 bases, the J end lost 8 bases, and 12 bases lay between the germline ends.

The chain uses TRBV27 and TRBJ2-1; TRBD1 agrees at 8 bases. This CDR3 has 16 residues. V trimming: 5 bases; J trimming: 0 bases; junction bases outside the gene matches: 6. From germline, CDR1 is MNHEY and CDR2 SMNVEV (reference sequence). CDR3 DNA: TGTGCCAGCAGTAAACGACAGGGGAGCTCCTACAATGAGCAGTTCTTC. Residues: CASSKRQGSSYNEQFF.

J is TRBJ1-6 and V is TRBV7-8; no firm D call. Trimming stripped 0 bases from V and 10 bases from J, with 10 bases between. The CDR3 is 14 residues long. Per germline, CDR1 SGHVS and CDR2 FQNEAQ. The CDR3 coding sequence is TGTGCCAGCAGCTTAGCGCTCGGGTACTCACCCCTCCACTTT. Its translation is CASSLALGYSPLHF.

In this sample, this clone turned up a few times. The rearrangement links TRBV15 to TRBJ2-2; 11 bases agree with TRBD1. V lost 5 bases, J lost 5 bases, and 10 bases stayed unmatched. The CDR3 has 17 residues. Germline-derived CDR1 and CDR2 are LNHNV and YYDKDF (reference sequence). CDR3 loop: CATSSPGQGEETGELFF. The DNA of the CDR3 is TGTGCCACCAGCTCGCCGGGACAGGGGGAGGAGACCGGGGAGCTGTTTTTT.

The rearrangement uses TRBV7-8 and TRBJ2-7; TRBD1 might be the D (6 bases). The CDR3 is 15 residues long. Germline CDR1 SGHVS, CDR2 FQNEAQ. The germline V and J ends were trimmed by 3 bases and 3 bases, with 15 bases remaining between them. The CDR3 reads CASSFVTGPGYEQYF. CDR3 nucleotides: TGTGCCAGCAGCTTTGTAACAGGGCCGGGCTACGAGCAGTACTTC.

The chain is built from TRBV6-1 and TRBJ1-4, with 10 bases lining up with TRBD1. Trimming removed 7 bases from V and 8 bases from J; junction bases left unmatched: 10. Germline-derived CDR1 and CDR2 are MNHNS and SASEGT. CDR3 length: 15 residues. The CDR3 nucleotides read TGTGCCAGCACTAGAGACAGGGGGCTGAGCGAAAAACTGTTTTTT. It yields the protein CASTRDRGLSEKLFF.

Comment on this clone: Different DNA sequences within this sample yield the same CDR3. The chain carries TRBV5-6 and TRBJ2-1, with a tentative D call TRBD1 (5 bases). The V gene's germline CDR1 is SGHDT and CDR2 YYEEEE. Trimming removed 0 bases from V and 0 bases from J, with 7 bases in between. There are 15 residues in the CDR3. CDR3 nucleotides: TGTGCCAGCAGCTTGGGTGGGGCCTCCTACAATGAGCAGTTCTTC. Its protein product is CASSLGGASYNEQFF.

The chain combines TRBV2 with TRBJ1-2, with D perhaps matching TRBD1 (6 bases). The germline V and J ends were trimmed by 7 bases and 7 bases, with 16 bases remaining between them. The germline V gene has CDR1 SNHLY and CDR2 FYNNEI. This CDR3 spans 13 amino acids. The CDR3 DNA follows: TGTGCCAGCAAAAGTTCGACAGGTTTTGGCTACACCTTC. This encodes CASKSSTGFGYTF.

V and J are TRBV4-1 and TRBJ1-2; D may be TRBD1 (6 bases). The V and J ends lost 0 bases and 4 bases respectively, with 12 bases between them. Germline assignment: CDR1 MGHRA and CDR2 YSYEKL. This CDR3 has 15 residues. The CDR3 spells CASSQEKGVSYGYTF. For the CDR3, the DNA is TGCGCCAGCAGCCAAGAAAAGGGGGTCAGCTATGGCTACACCTTC.

The chain has TRBV19 and TRBJ1-5; 11 bases match TRBD1. This CDR3 region has 16 residues. Germline CDR1 and CDR2: LNHDA and SQIVND (reference sequence). Trimming took 5 bases from V and 3 from J; bases not matched to a gene: 6. The CDR3 loop reads CASSPGTGGNNQPQHF. Here the CDR3 DNA reads TGTGCCAGTAGTCCAGGGACAGGGGGGAACAATCAGCCCCAGCATTTT.

The rearrangement uses TRBV21-1 and TRBJ2-1; no DNA check was done on the table's D call, TRBD2. TRBV21-1 has pseudogene status. The CDR3 is 17 residues long. The CDR3: CASSRHTGTSAYNEQFF. The CDR3 DNA follows: TGTGCCAGCAGCAGGCATACCGGGACTAGCGCGTACAATGAGCAGTTCTTC.

In this sample, this clone turned up once. V and J are TRBV2 and TRBJ2-3; D may be TRBD2 (6 bases). Per the germline V gene, CDR1 is SNHLY and CDR2 is FYNNEI. The CDR3 is made up of 12 amino acids. V was trimmed by 6 bases and J by 6 bases, leaving 10 bases between them. The CDR3 DNA reads as TGTGCCAGCAGGAGACTAGTGGATACGCAGTATTTT. Protein product: CASRRLVDTQYF.

V gene TRBV29-1 combines with J gene TRBJ1-2, with D tentatively TRBD1 (6 bases). Germline V gene data show CDR1 as SQVTM and CDR2 as ANQGSEA. The ends were cut back, 0 bases at V and 3 bases at J, with 11 bases in the middle. This CDR3 spans 14 amino acids. The CDR3 bases are TGCAGCGTTGAAGACGCCGGACAGTACTATGGCTACACCTTC. Residues: CSVEDAGQYYGYTF.

The chain carries TRBV6-5 and TRBJ2-5; 11 bases align to TRBD2. The V and J ends lost 6 bases and 7 bases, in that order; junction bases with no gene match: 10. Germline assignment: CDR1 MNHEY and CDR2 SVGAGI. This CDR3 has 15 amino acids. The CDR3 DNA sequence: TGTGCCAGCAGGGCGACTAGCGGGGTATCAGGGACCCAGTACTTC. Its translation is CASRATSGVSGTQYF.

This clone came up once. V is TRBV19 and J is TRBJ1-2; D might be TRBD1 (6 bases). The CDR3 is 13 amino acids. Germline assignment: CDR1 LNHDA and CDR2 SQIVND (reference sequence). The V gene lost 3 bases and the J gene lost 2 bases, with 7 bases spanning the gap. CDR3 sequence reads: CASSMGANYGYTF. The CDR3, as DNA: TGTGCCAGTAGTATGGGGGCAAACTATGGCTACACCTTC.

This clone was picked up a small number of times. J is TRBJ2-2 and V is TRBV11-2; TRBD2 matches 9 bases. Germline V gene lookup returns CDR1 SGHAT and CDR2 FQNNGV. CDR3 length: 15 residues. V shed 3 bases and J 4 bases; nucleotides not matched to a gene: 3. For the CDR3, the DNA is TGTGCCAGCAGCTTTCGAGCGGGGGGCACCGGGGAGCTGTTTTTT. Translating gives CASSFRAGGTGELFF.